These T cell receptor beta chains were read from a single sample in a study of graft-versus-host responses after intestinal transplantation. Repertoires were generated with immunoSEQ multiplex PCR, while TCRdb's copy carries only in-frame clones and drops some. Of 98,000 or so clones listed, less than 90% are singletons. These receptors have no known antigen. The sequencing used unstimulated CD4+ T cells sorted from spleen or lymph node cells, collected before intestinal transplant. Every receptor here comes from a human donor who received an intestinal transplant. CDR3s include the opening cysteine and the closing phenylalanine or tryptophan. A D gene is named only where the DNA matches it firmly. Not every row has a clone size; where given, it reads once, few, many or a size class.

v_call	j_call	d_call	clone_size	cdr3_aa	cdr3_nt
TRBV5-5	TRBJ2-7	-	-	CASSLAKSEQYF	TGTGCCAGCAGCTTGGCTAAGTCCGAGCAGTACTTC
TRBV27	TRBJ1-2	-	-	CASSLYSGRGGYTF	TGTGCCAGCAGTTTGTATTCAGGGAGGGGTGGCTACACCTTC
TRBV28	TRBJ1-5	-	few	CASSQQGRQPQHF	TGTGCCAGCAGCCAGCAGGGGAGGCAGCCCCAGCATTTT
TRBV5-1	TRBJ2-3	-	-	CASSPRWSGSTDTQYF	TGCGCCAGCAGCCCCCGGTGGAGCGGTAGCACAGATACGCAGTATTTT
TRBV6-1	TRBJ2-1	-	-	CASSEGHYNEQFF	TGTGCCAGCAGTGAGGGCCACTACAATGAGCAGTTCTTC
TRBV6-4	TRBJ2-2	-	-	CASSDSDTGELFF	TGTGCCAGCAGTGACTCGGACACCGGGGAGCTGTTTTTT
TRBV5-6	TRBJ2-5	-	once	CASSLTGSQETQYF	TGTGCCAGCAGCTTAACGGGTTCCCAAGAGACCCAGTACTTC
TRBV6-6	TRBJ1-1	-	-	CASSYWENTEAFF	TGTGCCAGCAGTTACTGGGAGAACACTGAAGCTTTCTTT
TRBV25-1	TRBJ1-5	TRBD1	-	CASSEDRLGKPQHF	TGTGCCAGCAGTGAGGACAGGCTCGGCAAGCCCCAGCATTTT
TRBV2	TRBJ2-1	-	-	CASSEGVIDYNEQFF	TGTGCCAGCAGTGAAGGGGTGATAGACTACAATGAGCAGTTCTTC
TRBV6-1	TRBJ1-1	TRBD1	-	CASRRDSLNTEAFF	TGTGCCAGCAGAAGGGACAGCTTGAACACTGAAGCTTTCTTT
TRBV6-5	TRBJ2-7	-	-	CASSSRDTIYEQYF	TGTGCCAGCAGTTCCAGGGACACCATATACGAGCAGTACTTC
TRBV27	TRBJ1-4	TRBD1	once	CASSQGVVANEKLFF	TGTGCCAGCAGTCAGGGGGTCGTGGCTAATGAAAAACTGTTTTTT